A single sample gave rise to the 3 T cell receptor beta chains below, sequenced in a study of blood T cell repertoires in COVID-19. The repertoire was sequenced with immunoSEQ multiplex PCR; TCRdb's copy has only in-frame clones and lacks some. Altogether fewer than 100,000 clones are present, around 86% being singletons, with the ten largest covering 3.5% to 4%. Material for sequencing was peripheral blood. Source of these receptors: a man in his sixties with acute or convalescent COVID-19.

The CDR3 spells CASSSRVTVSDYNEQFF. The CDR3 bases are TGCGCCAGCAGCTCGCGGGTTACAGTGTCTGACTACAATGAGCAGTTCTTC. This rearrangement joins TRBV5-1 to TRBJ2-1; tentatively, D is TRBD2 (5 bases). Trimming removed 3 bases from V and 3 bases from J, with 19 bases in between. The CDR3 runs 17 residues. Germline CDR1 is SGHRS and CDR2 is YFSETQ. Looking up the rest from reference TRBV5-1 and TRBJ2-1 gives the full variable domain: KAGVTQTPRYLIKTRGQQVTLSCSPISGHRSVSWYQQTPGQGLQFLFEYFSETQRNKGNFPGRFSGRQFSNSRSEMNVSTLELGDSALYLCASSSRVTVSDYNEQFFGPGTRLTVL.

The chain is built from TRBV7-2 and TRBJ1-1; D is undetermined. V lost 7 bases to trimming and J lost 2 bases, with 23 bases between them. The V gene's germline CDR1 is SGHTA and CDR2 FQGNSA. The CDR3 consists of 17 residues. This CDR3 reads CASTSPNGGTVNTEAFF. CDR3 bases: TGTGCCAGCACCTCGCCCAACGGAGGTACCGTTAACACTGAAGCTTTCTTT.

The DNA for the CDR3 is TGTGCCAGCAGCCAATTAGCGGGTCTAGCCAAAAACATTCAGTACTTC. The encoded protein is CASSQLAGLAKNIQYF. The rearrangement uses TRBV3-1 (or the pseudogene TRBV3-2) and TRBJ2-4; 7 bases match TRBD2. Looked up from germline, CDR1 is LGHDT and CDR2 is YNNKEL (reference sequence). Trimming cost V 2 bases and J 0 bases; bases outside gene matches: 4. This CDR3 spans 16 amino acids.